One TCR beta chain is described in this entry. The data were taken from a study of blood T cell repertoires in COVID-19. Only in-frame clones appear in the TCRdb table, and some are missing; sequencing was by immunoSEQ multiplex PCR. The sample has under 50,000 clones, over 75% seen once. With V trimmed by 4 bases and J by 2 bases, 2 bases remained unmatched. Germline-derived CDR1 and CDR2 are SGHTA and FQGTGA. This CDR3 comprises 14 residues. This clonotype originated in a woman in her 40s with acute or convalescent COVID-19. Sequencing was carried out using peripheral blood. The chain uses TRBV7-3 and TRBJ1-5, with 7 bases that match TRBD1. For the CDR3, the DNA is TGTGCCAGCAGCTACACAGGGGGCAATCAGCCCCAGCATTTT. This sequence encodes CASSYTGGNQPQHF.